This T cell receptor beta chain originates from a study of blood T cell repertoires in COVID-19. CDR1 is MNHEY, CDR2 SVGAGI, per germline. The CDR3 is 13 residues long. V was cut by 5 bases and J by 6 bases, with 12 bases left in between. Under the authors' procedure: The authors estimated nucleated cell counts from reference gene primer amplification. TCRdb keeps only in-frame clones here, not all; method: immunoSEQ multiplex PCR. That table furnishes V, J and clone size, whereas the DNA furnished D and trimming. The top ten clones hold roughly 2.3% of a sample with under 200,000 clones, roughly 90% of them seen once.

V is TRBV6-5 and J is TRBJ2-3; D is undetermined. This TCR was sampled from a young man with acute or convalescent COVID-19. The specimen was peripheral blood. The CDR3 protein is CASSIVRSDTQYF. The CDR3 coding sequence is TGTGCCAGCAGTATCGTTCGGTCCGATACGCAGTATTTT.